The 30 T cell receptor beta chains below come from one sample, sequenced in a study of T cell changes during pregnancy in multiple sclerosis (dated by TCRdb to about 2019). The protocol used for the library was the immunoSEQ multiplex PCR assay. TCRdb mirrors the immuneACCESS table, restricted to in-frame sequences. Some clones are absent from its copies; in checked studies, under half trace to an unresolved V gene, and the reason for the others is unknown. The sample table records tens of thousands of clones; roughly 90% of these occur just once. The top ten clonotypes cover approximately 1.8% of the sample. The sequences come from peripheral blood, collected in the first trimester of pregnancy. These receptor sequences come from a female donor in good health, enrolled as a control in a pregnancy study.

The chain joins TRBV14 to TRBJ2-4; no reliable D call. Germline V CDR1 and CDR2: SGHDN, FVKESK. V was cut by 4 bases and J by 7 bases, with 11 bases left in between. The CDR3 contains 13 residues. CDR3 amino acids: CASSLNPGNIQYF. Here the CDR3 DNA reads TGTGCCAGCAGCCTTAACCCCGGTAACATTCAGTACTTC.

The chain employs TRBV9 and TRBJ2-3; D might be TRBD1 (6 bases). V shed 4 bases and J shed 7 bases, with 22 bases lying between them. This CDR3 has 16 residues. From germline, CDR1 is SGDLS and CDR2 YYNGEE. The CDR3 loop is CASSPRDKKIINTQYF. For the CDR3, the DNA is TGTGCCAGCAGCCCACGGGACAAGAAAATAATAAATACGCAGTATTTT.

The CDR3 loop reads CASSGLQATVGQPQHF. In nucleotides, the CDR3 is TGTGCCAGCAGTGGCCTACAGGCCACGGTTGGGCAGCCCCAGCATTTT. The chain couples TRBV28 to TRBJ1-5; D is perhaps TRBD1 (5 bases). Germline CDR1 is MDHEN and CDR2 is SYDVKM. The CDR3 is 16 residues long. Deletions cut 5 bases from V and 7 bases from J, with 21 bases between.

This sequence joins TRBV28 and TRBJ2-5; maybe TRBD1 (6 bases). The CDR3 has 14 amino acids. The germline gives CDR1 MDHEN, CDR2 SYDVKM. V lost 10 bases to trimming and J lost 4 bases, with 19 bases between them. The CDR3 nucleotides read TGTGCCACCCAGTCTAAACAGGGAAGAGAGACCCAGTACTTC. It specifies CATQSKQGRETQYF.

The rearrangement joins TRBV28 to TRBJ2-5; 8 nucleotides agree with TRBD2. The CDR3 runs to 16 residues. J was trimmed by 2 bases and V by 5 bases; bases with no gene match: 10. Germline CDR1 reads MDHEN; CDR2 reads SYDVKM. The CDR3 spells CASSLYSGTIQETQYF. The DNA for the CDR3 is TGTGCCAGCAGTCTTTATAGCGGGACCATACAAGAGACCCAGTACTTC.

The chain links TRBV28 to TRBJ2-1, with 10 bases matching TRBD2. The germline V gene has CDR1 MDHEN and CDR2 SYDVKM. Germline trimming cut 7 bases from V and 4 bases from J; bases unmatched to any gene: 10. This CDR3 spans 16 amino acids. CDR3 sequence: CASTVELAGIYNEQFF. The CDR3 bases are TGTGCCAGCACCGTAGAACTAGCGGGAATTTACAATGAGCAGTTCTTC.

The genes are TRBV25-1 and TRBJ2-7, with TRBD2 as a possible D gene (6 bases). This CDR3 is built from 15 residues. Trimming removed 3 bases from V and 0 bases from J, with 12 bases in between. CDR1 and CDR2 (germline): MGHDK, SYGVNS. CDR3 bases: TGTGCCAGCAGTGACCCTCGGGGGAGCTCCTACGAGCAGTACTTC. Its translation is CASSDPRGSSYEQYF.

V and J are TRBV5-1 and TRBJ1-1, with D possibly being TRBD1 (6 bases). The CDR3 is 16 residues long. Germline V gives CDR1 SGHRS, CDR2 YFSETQ. Trimming removed 2 bases from V and 0 bases from J, with 14 bases in between. The CDR3 nucleotides are TGCGCCAGCAGCTTTTCGACAGGTACCATGAACACTGAAGCTTTCTTT. Translated: CASSFSTGTMNTEAFF.

Concerning this clone: This same CDR3 is encoded by further DNA sequences in the sample. The chain uses TRBV5-1 and TRBJ1-2; D is unresolved. V was trimmed by 0 bases and J by 1 base, leaving 7 bases between them. The CDR3 covers 14 residues. The germline V gene has CDR1 SGHRS and CDR2 YFSETQ. The CDR3 protein is CASSLESVNYGYTF. In DNA form, the CDR3 reads TGCGCCAGCAGCTTGGAGTCAGTTAACTATGGCTACACCTTC.

The rearrangement joins TRBV7-9 to TRBJ2-2; 8 bases align to TRBD1. Losses at the gene ends were 3 bases for V and 1 base for J; bases not matched to a gene: 10. The germline CDR1 and CDR2 sequences are SEHNR and FQNEAQ (reference sequence). This CDR3 comprises 18 residues. This CDR3 is CASSFVLAGTGNTGELFF. The CDR3 nucleotides are TGTGCCAGCAGCTTCGTCTTAGCCGGGACAGGGAACACCGGGGAGCTGTTTTTT. Combining the CDR3 with reference TRBV7-9 and TRBJ2-2 gives the whole variable domain DTGVSQNPRHKITKRGQNVTFRCDPISEHNRLYWYRQTLGQGPEFLTYFQNEAQLEKSRLLSDRFSAERPKGSFSTLEIQRTEQGDSAMYLCASSFVLAGTGNTGELFFGEGSRLTVL.

V usage is TRBV5-4 and J usage is TRBJ2-1; 12 positions match TRBD2. Per the germline V gene, CDR1 is SGHNT and CDR2 is YYREEE (reference sequence). The trim removed 3 bases at V and 7 bases at J, leaving 5 bases unmatched. This CDR3 is built from 15 residues. CDR3: CASSYTGTSGNEQFF. CDR3 DNA: TGTGCCAGCAGCTACACCGGGACTAGCGGGAATGAGCAGTTCTTC.

The V and J genes are TRBV19 and TRBJ2-7; TRBD1 matches 9 bases. Germline V gene data show CDR1 as LNHDA and CDR2 as SQIVND (reference sequence). CDR3 size: 14 residues. Unmatched junction bases numbered 6, after V lost 3 bases and J lost 6 bases. CDR3 sequence reads: CASSIPGQGSEQYF. CDR3 sequence (DNA): TGTGCCAGTAGTATCCCGGGACAGGGATCCGAGCAGTACTTC.

V and J are TRBV13 and TRBJ1-1; D is uncertain. Germline CDR1 PRHDT, CDR2 FYEKMQ (reference sequence). This CDR3 comprises 13 residues. The germline V and J ends were trimmed by 1 base and 8 bases, with 11 bases remaining between them. As DNA, the CDR3 is TGTGCCAGCAGCTTAGCGGGGATGGACGAAGCTTTCTTT. Its translation: CASSLAGMDEAFF.

V is TRBV5-8 and J is TRBJ2-1; a possible D gene is TRBD2 (5 bases). Per germline, CDR1 SGHTS and CDR2 YDEGEE. Between the trimmed V and J ends, which lost 0 bases and 3 bases, there was a span of 13 bases. The CDR3 loop spans 16 amino acids. This CDR3 reads CASSLVPDYFYNEQFF. In DNA form, the CDR3 reads TGTGCCAGCAGCTTGGTCCCAGACTATTTCTACAATGAGCAGTTCTTC. Looking up the rest from reference TRBV5-8 and TRBJ2-1 gives the full variable domain: EAGVTQSPTHLIKTRGQQATLRCSPISGHTSVYWYQQALGLGLQFLLWYDEGEERNRGNFPPRFSGRQFPNYSSELNVNALELEDSALYLCASSLVPDYFYNEQFFGPGTRLTVL.

The V gene is TRBV28, the J gene TRBJ1-4, with D possibly matching TRBD1 (6 bases). The CDR3 covers 15 residues. V was trimmed by 2 bases and J by 6 bases, leaving 13 bases between them. Germline loops: CDR1 MDHEN, CDR2 SYDVKM. For the CDR3, the DNA is TGTGCCAGCAGTTTAAATGGACAGAACCATGAAAAACTGTTTTTT. Amino acid sequence: CASSLNGQNHEKLFF. Full variable domain (outside the CDR3, taken from reference TRBV28 and TRBJ1-4): DVKVTQSSRYLVKRTGEKVFLECVQDMDHENMFWYRQDPGLGLRLIYFSYDVKMKEKGDIPEGYSVSREKKERFSLILESASTNQTSMYLCASSLNGQNHEKLFFGSGTQLSVL.

Note on this clone: Other DNA sequences of this sample code for an identical CDR3. V and J are TRBV28 and TRBJ2-2; 10 positions agree with TRBD1. V lost 4 bases to trimming and J lost 3 bases; unmatched junction nucleotides: 2. Germline V lookup: CDR1 MDHEN, CDR2 SYDVKM. The CDR3 is 15 residues long. The DNA for the CDR3 is TGTGCCAGCAGTTCAGGACAGGGGGACACCGGGGAGCTGTTTTTT. Translating it yields CASSSGQGDTGELFF.

A note on this clone: In the same sample, other DNA sequences code for this CDR3. This sequence joins TRBV7-9 and TRBJ1-1; 8 bases fit TRBD1. CDR1 SEHNR and CDR2 FQNEAQ come from the germline V gene (reference sequence). Trimming cost V 6 bases and J 4 bases; bases outside gene matches: 7. The CDR3 has 14 residues. In nucleotides, the CDR3 is TGTGCCAGCAGTCTTGGACAGGGAAGCACTGAAGCTTTCTTT. Protein: CASSLGQGSTEAFF.

The rearrangement uses TRBV4-1 and TRBJ1-1; D perhaps matches TRBD1 (5 bases). This CDR3 is 14 amino acids long. Between the trimmed V and J ends, which lost 4 bases and 1 base, there was a span of 10 bases. Germline V gene data show CDR1 as MGHRA and CDR2 as YSYEKL. This chain's CDR3 is CASSPPTGNTEAFF. The CDR3 DNA is TGCGCCAGCAGCCCCCCCACAGGGAACACTGAAGCTTTCTTT.

This sequence joins TRBV7-9 and TRBJ2-4; possibly TRBD2 for D (6 bases). V was clipped by 4 bases and J by 3 bases, with 10 bases between them. The CDR3 runs to 14 residues. CDR1 SEHNR and CDR2 FQNEAQ come from the germline V gene (reference sequence). The chain's CDR3 is CASSSQGGKNIQYF. The CDR3 DNA is TGTGCCAGCAGCTCGCAGGGAGGCAAAAACATTCAGTACTTC.

The rearrangement links TRBV6-6 to TRBJ1-1; D call uncertain. The V and J ends lost 6 bases and 1 base respectively, with 12 bases between them. CDR1 is MNHNY, CDR2 SVGAGI, per germline (reference sequence). The CDR3 loop spans 14 amino acids. The CDR3 here is CASSPSRTNTEAFF. As DNA, the CDR3 is TGTGCCAGCAGCCCCAGTCGAACGAACACTGAAGCTTTCTTT.

V and J are TRBV14 and TRBJ2-3; 7 nucleotides line up with TRBD2. The CDR3 length is 17 residues. Germline CDR1 SGHDN, CDR2 FVKESK. V shed 1 base, J shed 0 bases, and the junction held 7 bases outside the gene matches. The CDR3 is CASSQGASGLSTDTQYF. DNA of the CDR3: TGTGCCAGCAGCCAAGGGGCTAGCGGACTGAGCACAGATACGCAGTATTTT.

The V gene is TRBV7-6, the J gene TRBJ2-3; TRBD2 might be the D (6 bases). CDR3 length equals 17 residues. Between the trimmed V and J ends, which lost 3 bases and 3 bases, there was a span of 19 bases. CDR1 is SGHVS, CDR2 FNYEAQ, per germline. The CDR3 sequence: CASSFYPLEGPTDTQYF. The DNA for the CDR3 is TGTGCCAGCAGCTTTTATCCTCTGGAGGGCCCTACAGATACGCAGTATTTT.

The CDR3 is CASSPYPVYNEQFF. CDR3 in DNA: TGTGCCAGCAGCCCCTACCCGGTTTACAATGAGCAGTTCTTC. The gene calls are TRBV7-6 and TRBJ2-1; no clear D. The CDR3 is made up of 14 amino acids. The germline CDR1 and CDR2 sequences are SGHVS and FNYEAQ. The V end was cut by 5 bases, the J end by 4 bases, with 12 bases between.

The chain has TRBV2 and TRBJ2-1; TRBD1 aligns across 10 bases. Germline CDR1 SNHLY, CDR2 FYNNEI. After removal of 6 bases from V and 5 bases from J, the junction contained 4 bases not matched to a gene. The CDR3 contains 14 residues. In DNA, the CDR3 is TGTGCCAGCAGCCGGACAGGGGGTAACAATGAGCAGTTCTTC. Encoded protein: CASSRTGGNNEQFF. The complete variable domain, with remaining parts taken from reference TRBV2 and TRBJ2-1, reads EPEVTQTPSHQVTQMGQEVILRCVPISNHLYFYWYRQILGQKVEFLVSFYNNEISEKSEIFDDQFSVERPDGSNFTLKIRSTKLEDSAMYFCASSRTGGNNEQFFGPGTRLTVL.

The chain employs TRBV5-6 and TRBJ2-7; 7 bases map to TRBD2. Losses at the gene ends were 1 base for V and 2 bases for J; bases not matched to a gene: 12. Germline assignment: CDR1 SGHDT and CDR2 YYEEEE. CDR3 length: 17 amino acids. CDR3 protein: CASSLWEKGLAAYEQYF. The CDR3 DNA is TGTGCCAGCAGCTTGTGGGAGAAGGGGCTAGCGGCCTACGAGCAGTACTTC.

The chain uses TRBV2 and TRBJ2-7; 15 bases agree with TRBD2. The V gene end was trimmed by 6 bases and the J gene end by 5 bases; junction bases not matched to a gene: 2. This CDR3 is 14 amino acids long. Germline V gene sequence: CDR1 SNHLY, CDR2 FYNNEI. The CDR3 loop reads CASRGLAGGHEQYF. CDR3 nucleotide sequence: TGTGCCAGCAGGGGACTAGCGGGAGGCCACGAGCAGTACTTC.

The V call is TRBV27, the J call TRBJ2-7, with 7 bases lining up with TRBD1. Germline loops: CDR1 MNHEY, CDR2 SMNVEV (reference sequence). CDR3 length equals 13 residues. The J segment lost 2 bases and the V segment lost 5 bases, leaving 3 bases of the junction unmatched. The CDR3 nucleotides read TGTGCCAGCAGTCATGGGACAGCCTACGAGCAGTACTTC. This sequence encodes CASSHGTAYEQYF.

The rearrangement uses TRBV5-4 and TRBJ2-1, with D perhaps TRBD2 (5 bases). This CDR3 is built from 13 residues. V lost 4 bases to trimming and J lost 5 bases, with 10 bases between them. Per the germline V gene, CDR1 is SGHNT and CDR2 is YYREEE (reference sequence). Here the CDR3 DNA reads TGTGCCAGCAGCGACCGGGAACACAATGAGCAGTTCTTC. This encodes CASSDREHNEQFF.

The genes are TRBV19 and TRBJ1-2; D not certain. V was clipped by 7 bases and J by 8 bases, with 20 bases between them. Germline lookup yields CDR1 LNHDA and CDR2 SQIVND (reference sequence). The CDR3 has 14 residues. The CDR3 region has the DNA TGTGCCAGTACCATCCCCGGGAGGTCGGGGGGCTACACCTTC. Amino acid sequence: CASTIPGRSGGYTF.

The table lists this clone with a count of one. The chain is built from TRBV27 and TRBJ2-3; TRBD2 might be the D (6 bases). CDR3 length equals 16 residues. V was pared by 0 bases and J by 2 bases, with 12 bases between. Germline V gene data show CDR1 as MNHEY and CDR2 as SMNVEV (reference sequence). The CDR3 DNA sequence: TGTGCCAGCAGTTTATCGAGGGCGGGGTACACAGATACGCAGTATTTT. It translates to CASSLSRAGYTDTQYF.